These T cell receptor beta chains were read from a single sample in a study of T cells in Graves' hyperthyroidism and ophthalmopathy. In TCRdb, the multiplex PCR reads were re-called with MiXCR into one record per CDR3 protein. The top ten hold under 30% of the sample, which has about 350,000 distinct CDR3 sequences, 14% seen once. The sample consisted of blood. The receptors derive from a woman aged 30 to 39 with Graves' hyperthyroidism. The CDR3 runs from the conserved cysteine through the conserved F or W. Size values are once, few and many counts, or a class for expanded clones, and some rows have none.

-	TRBV6-1	CASIEDWSREQYF
many	TRBV5-1	CASSANSGSRTNEQFF
many	TRBV24-1	CATSDWGGTSHPNTGELFF
many	TRBV20-1	CSANPASGIRGPYNEQFF
many	TRBV28	CASIRGHGELFF
many	TRBV27	CASSLQCDREETQYF
many	TRBV20-1	CSAAGAAAYNEQFF
many	TRBV18	CASSPASPPTDTQYF
-	TRBV6-2/TRBV6-3	CASALTGIVAKNIQYF
-	TRBV29-1	CSVQEVQSEVFF
many	TRBV28	CASSREAGVIDTQYF
many	TRBV6-2/TRBV6-3	CASSYSIWREETDTQYF
few	TRBV18	CASSPEEDTQYF
many	TRBV29-1	CSVGRGGTNTGELFF
many	TRBV28	CASNDLGFSEKLFF
few	TRBV28	CASIGETQYF
many	TRBV6-1	CASATGGAGYYEQYF
many	TRBV28	CASSPPGPRGEETQYF
few	TRBV19	CASKGGGPDTGELFF
-	TRBV7-2	CASSSPSGPLSGYTF
-	TRBV24-1	CATSDSNQPQHF
many	TRBV29-1	CSVETAGQERLEQYF
few	TRBV30	CAWSEDGRHPNTEAFF